This T cell receptor beta chain comes out of a study of cytotoxic CD8 clonotypes in ibrutinib-treated CLL. The study, taken as a whole, reports: Baseline levels of clonality went above those of age-matched healthy donors and moved with circulating CD8+ T-cell counts. Once treatment began, public clonotypes, which were uncommon, contracted or stayed stable. Clonality, elevated at ibrutinib response, dropped back toward baseline at progression.

Method: immunoSEQ multiplex PCR; TCRdb's copy keeps in-frame clones and lacks some. The data hold over 95,000 clones, with 58% observed a single time. Germline CDR1 is SGHDN and CDR2 is FVKESK. The CDR3 length is 15 residues. Trimming took 4 bases from V and 4 from J; bases not matched to a gene: 4. Comments on this clone: Antigen unknown.

This receptor was taken from a human donor with chronic lymphocytic leukemia. This sequence joins TRBV14 and TRBJ2-7; TRBD2 matches 13 bases. Material: PBMCs, obtained after 24 months of ibrutinib treatment. CDR3: CASSRTSGGAYEQYF. CDR3 DNA: TGTGCCAGCAGCCGTACTAGCGGGGGGGCGTACGAGCAGTACTTC.